The 12 T cell receptor beta chains below were found in one sample sequenced in a study of T cell changes during pregnancy in multiple sclerosis. The data were produced by immunoSEQ multiplex PCR, yet TCRdb's version contains in-frame clones alone and is incomplete. The data contain approximately 110,000 clones, about 89% of them singletons. The material was peripheral blood, obtained after pregnancy. The receptors here all came from a female donor with multiple sclerosis, enrolled in a pregnancy study.

The chain uses TRBV11-3 and TRBJ2-3, with 8 positions matching TRBD2. The CDR3 is 16 amino acids. From germline, CDR1 is SGHNT and CDR2 YENEEA. The trim removed 4 bases at V and 1 base at J, leaving 7 bases unmatched. The CDR3 reads CASSSSLRGGTDTQYF. The CDR3, as DNA: TGTGCCAGCAGCTCTAGCTTGCGGGGGGGCACAGATACGCAGTATTTT.

This clone was recorded only once. The chain employs TRBV2 and TRBJ2-1, with 7 bases matching TRBD2. With 5 bases clipped from V and 9 bases from J, the junction kept 4 bases outside the gene matches. This CDR3 spans 12 amino acids. CDR1 is SNHLY and CDR2 is FYNNEI in the germline V gene. The CDR3 bases are TGTGCCAGCAGTCAGACTAGCACTGAGCAGTTCTTC. Translating gives CASSQTSTEQFF.

This chain uses TRBV27 with TRBJ2-5; D is possibly TRBD2 (6 bases). V was clipped by 3 bases and J by 2 bases, with 22 bases between them. This CDR3 has 18 amino acids. Germline-derived CDR1 and CDR2 are MNHEY and SMNVEV (reference sequence). CDR3 protein: CASSLSHSVPGVQETQYF. The DNA for the CDR3 is TGTGCCAGCAGTTTGTCCCATTCAGTCCCGGGAGTACAAGAGACCCAGTACTTC.

The chain links TRBV7-8 to TRBJ2-7, with a possible D match to TRBD1 (6 bases). CDR1 is SGHVS, CDR2 FQNEAQ, per germline. This CDR3 is 15 amino acids long. Trimming shortened V by 2 bases and J by 4 bases, and 15 bases separated the two germline ends. The CDR3 is CASSLLGASIYEQYF. For the CDR3, the DNA is TGTGCCAGCAGCTTACTGGGGGCGAGTATATACGAGCAGTACTTC.

This clone showed up just a few times. The J gene is TRBJ1-6, the V gene TRBV11-2, with TRBD1 matching 7 bases. The CDR3 is 16 residues long. V shed 0 bases, J shed 8 bases, and the junction held 7 bases outside the gene matches. Germline loops: CDR1 SGHAT, CDR2 FQNNGV. DNA for the CDR3: TGTGCCAGCAGCTTAGATTTAGGGGGCTTGCATTCACCCCTCCACTTT. Residues: CASSLDLGGLHSPLHF. Full variable domain (rest looked up from reference TRBV11-2 and TRBJ1-6): EAGVAQSPRYKIIEKRQSVAFWCNPISGHATLYWYQQILGQGPKLLIQFQNNGVVDDSQLPKDRFSAERLKGVDSTLKIQPAKLEDSAVYLCASSLDLGGLHSPLHFGNGTRLTVT.

V usage is TRBV6-1 and J usage is TRBJ1-1, with D perhaps TRBD1 (5 bases). The germline gives CDR1 MNHNS, CDR2 SASEGT. V was clipped by 5 bases and J by 1 base, with 11 bases between them. The CDR3 spans 14 residues. DNA of the CDR3: TGTGCCAGCAGTTCTAGACAGACGAACACTGAAGCTTTCTTT. Protein: CASSSRQTNTEAFF.

J is TRBJ1-2 and V is TRBV9; no definite D call. The V end was cut by 3 bases, the J end by 6 bases, with 21 bases between. Germline CDR1 and CDR2: SGDLS and YYNGEE. The CDR3 sequence is 16 residues long. CDR3: CASSAGSGPRPNGYTF. As DNA, the CDR3 is TGTGCCAGCAGCGCCGGTAGCGGCCCCCGGCCCAATGGCTACACCTTC.

This chain uses TRBV6-1 with TRBJ2-2; D might be TRBD2 (6 bases). The CDR3 consists of 17 residues. Trimming left V 4 bases short and J 2 bases short, with 17 bases between. Germline CDR1 reads MNHNS; CDR2 reads SASEGT. This chain's CDR3 is CASSAISGGINTGELFF. CDR3 nucleotides: TGTGCCAGCAGTGCGATTAGCGGAGGAATTAACACCGGGGAGCTGTTTTTT.

The CDR3 is CASSVELAGEATGELFF. CDR3 sequence (DNA): TGTGCCAGCAGCGTGGAACTAGCGGGGGAGGCCACCGGGGAGCTGTTTTTT. The rearrangement uses TRBV9 and TRBJ2-2, with 11 bases fitting TRBD2. The CDR3 has 17 amino acids. From germline, CDR1 is SGDLS and CDR2 YYNGEE. After removal of 2 bases from V and 4 bases from J, the junction contained 7 bases not matched to a gene.

The chain is built from TRBV9 and TRBJ2-3, with TRBD2 matching 9 bases. J gave up 5 bases and V 4 bases, and 8 bases lay outside the gene matches. The CDR3 consists of 15 residues. The germline CDR1 and CDR2 sequences are SGDLS and YYNGEE. The CDR3 protein is CASSFPGLAGDTQYF. CDR3 DNA sequence: TGTGCCAGCAGCTTTCCGGGACTAGCTGGAGATACGCAGTATTTT.

This clone was counted once. The J gene is TRBJ2-7, the V gene TRBV19, with 7 bases fitting TRBD1. Unmatched junction bases numbered 14, after V lost 7 bases and J lost 5 bases. The CDR3 has 15 residues. Germline assignment: CDR1 LNHDA and CDR2 SQIVND (reference sequence). The CDR3 bases are TGTGCCAGTACCGTGACAGGGCAGAACTTCCACGAGCAGTACTTC. Encoded protein: CASTVTGQNFHEQYF.

The chain recombines TRBV6-4 with TRBJ2-1, with a tentative D call TRBD2 (6 bases). The germline V gene encodes CDR1 MRHNA and CDR2 SNTAGT. V lost 5 bases and J 6 bases, leaving 14 bases between the germline ends. CDR3 size: 14 residues. CDR3 DNA sequence: TGTGCCAGCAGTCCCACGACTAGTTCCAATGAGCAGTTCTTC. This translates into CASSPTTSSNEQFF.